The clone carrying this T cell receptor (beta chain) has more than one count but fewer than ten. This specimen comes from a study of T-cell memory formation after mild COVID-19. Using its own MiXCR run on the 5' RACE reads, TCRdb lists one record per CDR3 protein. The data hold under 450,000 distinct CDR3 sequences, with roughly a quarter observed a single time. Germline CDR1 is LNHNV and CDR2 is YYDKDF (reference sequence). The CDR3 has 14 amino acids. V lost 5 bases to trimming and J lost 2 bases, with 13 bases between them. This chain uses TRBV15 with TRBJ2-7, with D possibly being TRBD1 or TRBD2 (7 bases each). The TCR was taken from an adult woman who had mild COVID-19 (a few samples of this study predate the infection). Cell type and time point are not known. Sequenced input: PBMCs or a T cell subset sorted from them (not recorded which). The CDR3 bases are TGTGCCACCAGCGGCTCAGGGGGGGCCTACGAGCAGTACTTC. This encodes CATSGSGGAYEQYF.